This is a list of T cell receptor beta chains from one sample in a study of identical twins. One entry per CDR3 protein, called by TCRdb with MiXCR from the 5' RACE reads. Of 600,000 to 800,000 distinct CDR3 sequences listed, approximately 21% were seen once; the top ten hold roughly 4.3%. The data were also submitted as part of a second study, on T cells expressing NK-cell markers.

The specimen sequenced was PBMCs. These receptors all stem from a woman under 30 in good health. Both conserved end residues are part of each CDR3.

v_call cdr3_aa
TRBV7-9 CASSWHDTEAFF
TRBV10-3 CAISGSRDNYPRTDTQYF
TRBV29-1 CSVLRDSPGGDGYTF
TRBV5-1 CASSLEPGTGYEQYF
TRBV5-1 CASSLDRNEQFF
TRBV5-1 CASSGRADTEAFF
TRBV28 CASISPRTGRDEQYF
TRBV24-1 CATSDLSGTGPGQYF
TRBV4-3 CASSQNEAADTQYF
TRBV10-3 CAISETVEVHEQYF
TRBV7-9 CASSRGQGDSSYEQYF
TRBV5-1 CASSSDPRGNEQFF
TRBV18 CASSRSLRDEKLFF
TRBV5-1 CASRAIYPQIGASTDTQYF